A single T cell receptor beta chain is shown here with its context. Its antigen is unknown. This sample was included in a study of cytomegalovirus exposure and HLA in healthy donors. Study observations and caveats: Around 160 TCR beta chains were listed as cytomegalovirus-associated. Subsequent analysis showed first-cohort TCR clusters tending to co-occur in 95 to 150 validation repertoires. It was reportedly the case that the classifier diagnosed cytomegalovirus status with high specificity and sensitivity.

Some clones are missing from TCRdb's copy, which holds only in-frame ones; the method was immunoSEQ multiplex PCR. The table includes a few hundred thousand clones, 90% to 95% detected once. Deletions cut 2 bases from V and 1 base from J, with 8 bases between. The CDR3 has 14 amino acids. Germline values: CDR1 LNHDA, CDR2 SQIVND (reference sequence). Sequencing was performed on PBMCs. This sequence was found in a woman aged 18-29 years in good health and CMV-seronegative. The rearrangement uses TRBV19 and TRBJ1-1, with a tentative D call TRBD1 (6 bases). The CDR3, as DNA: TGTGCCAGTAGTATAAAGACAGGGAACACTGAAGCTTTCTTT. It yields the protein CASSIKTGNTEAFF.